This is a list of T cell receptor beta chains from one sample in a study of T cell responses to AZD1222 COVID-19 vaccine. Produced via immunoSEQ multiplex PCR; TCRdb's table is partial and in-frame only. The sample includes fewer than 200,000 clones, more than 85% of them seen just once. The source was peripheral blood, collected 28 days after the second AZD1222 dose. These receptors were collected from an adult who received the AZD1222 COVID-19 vaccine. Both conserved end residues are part of each CDR3. Each record gives: V gene, J gene, D gene, clone size, CDR3 protein, CDR3 DNA. The D gene is left open where the match is weak. Clone size appears in some rows only: once, few, many, or a class for an expanded clone.

TRBV5-1	TRBJ2-2	-	-	CASRRGGGRHTGELFF	TGCGCCAGCAGACGGGGCGGAGGGCGACACACCGGGGAGCTGTTTTTT
TRBV5-1	TRBJ1-2	-	-	CASSLNPGQGNYGYTF	TGCGCCAGCAGCTTGAATCCTGGGCAGGGGAACTATGGCTACACCTTC
TRBV5-4	TRBJ1-6	-	-	CASSPQGGRNSPLHF	TGTGCCAGCAGCCCCCAAGGGGGGAGAAATTCACCCCTCCACTTT
TRBV4-1	TRBJ1-4	-	-	CASSQAPTTNEKLFF	TGCGCCAGCAGCCAAGCCCCTACAACTAATGAAAAACTGTTTTTT
TRBV28	TRBJ2-7	TRBD2	-	CASSSPGPLAGYYEQYF	TGTGCCAGCAGTTCCCCCGGACCACTAGCGGGATACTACGAGCAGTACTTC
TRBV11-1	TRBJ1-5	TRBD1	once	CASSSGQGAHQPQHF	TGTGCCAGCAGCTCCGGACAGGGGGCTCATCAGCCCCAGCATTTT
TRBV18	TRBJ2-5	TRBD1	-	CASSPRDRGGSQETQYF	TGTGCCAGCTCACCACGAGACAGGGGAGGTAGCCAAGAGACCCAGTACTTC
TRBV21-1	TRBJ2-5	-	-	CASIIGRDRGETQYF	TGTGCCAGCATCATAGGGCGCGACAGGGGCGAGACCCAGTACTTC
TRBV9	TRBJ2-1	TRBD2	once	CASSAGGGTYNEQFF	TGTGCCAGCAGCGCGGGAGGGGGAACCTACAATGAGCAGTTCTTC
TRBV7-6	TRBJ2-5	-	many	CASSLVLGRWETQYF	TGTGCCAGCAGCTTAGTACTGGGGCGGTGGGAGACCCAGTACTTC
TRBV6-4	TRBJ2-7	TRBD1	-	CASSETNQGAPTYEQYF	TGTGCCAGCAGTGAGACAAACCAGGGGGCCCCAACCTACGAGCAGTACTTC
TRBV29-1	TRBJ1-1	-	-	CSVRRGGRSMNTEAFF	TGCAGCGTTCGTCGGGGGGGCAGATCTATGAACACTGAAGCTTTCTTT
TRBV20-1	TRBJ1-1	-	few	CSASGDTEAFF	TGCAGTGCTAGTGGTGACACTGAAGCTTTCTTT
TRBV11-3	TRBJ1-3	-	-	CASSLQGSGNTIYF	TGTGCCAGCAGCCTCCAGGGCTCTGGAAACACCATATATTTT
TRBV18	TRBJ1-3	-	-	CASSPGEGSGNTIYF	TGTGCCAGCTCACCCGGGGAAGGCTCTGGAAACACCATATATTTT
TRBV5-1	TRBJ2-3	TRBD2	-	CASSPRPSGGITDTQYF	TGCGCCAGCAGCCCGAGACCTAGCGGGGGAATCACAGATACGCAGTATTTT
TRBV19	TRBJ2-7	TRBD2	-	CASSMGRDAYEQYF	TGTGCCAGTAGTATGGGGAGGGACGCCTACGAGCAGTACTTC
TRBV6-5	TRBJ1-1	TRBD1	-	CASSYGTGGAEAFF	TGTGCCAGCAGTTACGGAACAGGGGGGGCTGAAGCTTTCTTT
TRBV19	TRBJ2-1	TRBD2	-	CASSKLAGVSYNEQFF	TGTGCCAGTAGTAAACTAGCGGGAGTGTCCTACAATGAGCAGTTCTTC
TRBV2	TRBJ1-4	-	once	CASRDTGSNEKLFF	TGTGCCAGCAGAGACACAGGGTCGAATGAAAAACTGTTTTTT
TRBV12-3/TRBV12-4	TRBJ1-5	-	-	CASSPPGRPQHF	TGTGCCAGCAGTCCCCCTGGCCGGCCCCAGCATTTT
TRBV6-5	TRBJ2-7	-	-	CASTQQGGVTYEQYF	TGTGCCAGCACCCAACAGGGTGGGGTTACCTACGAGCAGTACTTC